The 17 T cell receptor beta chains below come from one sample, sequenced in a study of shared clonotypes between healthy human individuals. TCRdb keeps only in-frame clones here, not all; method: immunoSEQ multiplex PCR. Seen here are more than 400,000 clones, approximately 82% observed once, and the top ten hold around 13%. The specimen sequenced was PBMCs. These TCRs come from a middle-aged woman in good health. Some clones in this sample may be carry-over from other donors' samples.

V usage is TRBV30 and J usage is TRBJ2-7, with D perhaps matching TRBD2 (7 bases). Trimming left V 4 bases short and J 3 bases short, with 16 bases between. Germline values: CDR1 GTSNPN, CDR2 SVGIG (reference sequence). The CDR3 spans 14 residues. The DNA of the CDR3 is TGTGCCTGGAAGGGGGGGGGAACCGACTACGAGCAGTACTTC. Residues: CAWKGGGTDYEQYF.

The genes are TRBV7-9 and TRBJ2-1, with 15 bases lining up with TRBD2. The germline CDR1 and CDR2 sequences are SEHNR and FQNEAQ (reference sequence). The CDR3 spans 18 residues. V lost 5 bases and J lost 6; bases outside the gene matches: 11. Written as DNA, the CDR3 is TGTGCCAGCAGCCCCCGGAGGGGACTAGCGGGAGGAATCAATGAGCAGTTCTTC. This gives the protein CASSPRRGLAGGINEQFF.

This clone was detected a few times. V and J are TRBV10-3 and TRBJ2-5; D is possibly TRBD2 (6 bases). Germline V gives CDR1 ENHRY, CDR2 SYGVKD. This CDR3 has 12 residues. V lost 10 bases, J lost 1 base, and 10 bases lay in between. The CDR3 DNA sequence: TGTGCCACCTCACTAGCCCAAGAGACCCAGTACTTC. This encodes CATSLAQETQYF.

The chain joins TRBV6-1 to TRBJ1-2; D unresolved. The CDR3 spans 14 residues. CDR1 MNHNS and CDR2 SASEGT come from the germline V gene. Trimming took 4 bases from V and 4 from J, leaving 13 bases between them. CDR3 bases: TGTGCCAGCAGTGGCATCAGTCTCTTCTATGGCTACACCTTC. Encoded protein: CASSGISLFYGYTF.

A note on this clone: This probably arose from a read error, given a far larger clone one base away. The chain combines TRBV19 with TRBJ1-5; 7 bases map to TRBD1. The J call is doubtful: the DNA matches TRBJ2-3 better. The germline gives CDR1 LNHDA, CDR2 SQIVND (reference sequence). The CDR3 is 13 residues long. The CDR3 DNA is TGTGCCAGTACTGGGACAGCTAATCAGCCCCAGTATTTT. This codes for CASTGTANQPQYF.

The table lists this clone with a few counts. The chain couples TRBV28 to TRBJ2-7; D is ambiguous. The CDR3 has 11 residues. V was trimmed by 2 bases and J by 3 bases, leaving 2 bases between them. Germline-derived CDR1 and CDR2 are MDHEN and SYDVKM. CDR3 protein: CASSLVYEQYF. The CDR3 DNA sequence: TGTGCCAGCAGTTTAGTCTACGAGCAGTACTTC.

The V call is TRBV7-9, the J call TRBJ2-7; 10 positions match TRBD1. V gave up 5 bases and J gave up 2 bases; unmatched junction bases: 6. Germline CDR1 SEHNR, CDR2 FQNEAQ (reference sequence). This CDR3 has 15 amino acids. The CDR3, as DNA: TGTGCCAGCAGCACCCCGGGACAGGGGCCCTACGAGCAGTACTTC. It encodes CASSTPGQGPYEQYF.

The chain employs TRBV7-8 and TRBJ1-5, with TRBD1 as a possible D gene (6 bases). There are 16 residues in the CDR3. Germline lookup yields CDR1 SGHVS and CDR2 FQNEAQ. The germline V and J ends were trimmed by 5 bases and 1 base, with 15 bases remaining between them. CDR3 nucleotide sequence: TGTGCCAGCAGCAGAGTAGGGGGTAAAAGCAATCAGCCCCAGCATTTT. Translating gives CASSRVGGKSNQPQHF.

J is TRBJ1-2 and V is TRBV4-1, with 10 positions matching TRBD1. The CDR3 has 13 residues. V lost 7 bases to trimming and J lost 6 bases; unmatched junction nucleotides: 5. Germline V gene lookup returns CDR1 MGHRA and CDR2 YSYEKL. The CDR3 DNA reads as TGCGCCAGCAATGGACAGGGGGTCGATGGCTACACCTTC. Translated, it gives CASNGQGVDGYTF.

This chain connects TRBV7-7 to TRBJ2-1; 14 bases match TRBD2. V lost 5 bases to trimming and J lost 8 bases; unmatched junction nucleotides: 2. Germline CDR1 SSHAT, CDR2 FNYEAQ (reference sequence). This CDR3 has 14 amino acids. The CDR3 is CASSTGLAGDEQFF. CDR3 in DNA: TGTGCCAGCAGCACGGGACTAGCGGGGGATGAGCAGTTCTTC.

The chain has TRBV28 and TRBJ2-3, with 7 bases identical to TRBD2. CDR3 length: 13 amino acids. Germline CDR1 reads MDHEN; CDR2 reads SYDVKM. After removal of 9 bases from V and 5 bases from J, the junction contained 8 bases not matched to a gene. CDR3 nucleotide sequence: TGTGCCAGTGAGCGGGAAGCTGTAGATACGCAGTATTTT. Amino acid sequence: CASEREAVDTQYF.

The chain has TRBV28 and TRBJ2-2, with D unclear. The CDR3 sequence is 15 residues long. The V gene lost 7 bases and the J gene lost 1 base, with 13 bases spanning the gap. CDR1 and CDR2 from the germline V gene are MDHEN and SYDVKM. CDR3 residues: CASIPGPENTGELFF. The CDR3 DNA reads as TGTGCCAGCATCCCCGGGCCAGAGAACACCGGGGAGCTGTTTTTT.

The J gene is TRBJ2-5, the V gene TRBV20-1; 7 nucleotides line up with TRBD2. V trimming: 6 bases; J trimming: 5 bases; junction bases outside the gene matches: 3. This CDR3 contains 11 residues. Germline V lookup: CDR1 DFQATT, CDR2 SNEGSKA (reference sequence). The chain's CDR3 is CSAGGGETQYF. CDR3 DNA sequence: TGCAGTGCGGGGGGAGGGGAGACCCAGTACTTC.

The CDR3 nucleotides read TGTGCCAGCAGTTCCCAAGGGGGTAGCGGGACGTCTCGGGAGCAGTACTTC. Translated, it gives CASSSQGGSGTSREQYF. This chain joins TRBV28 and TRBJ2-7; 8 bases fit TRBD2. The CDR3 spans 17 residues. The V gene's germline CDR1 is MDHEN and CDR2 SYDVKM. J lost 7 bases, V lost 4 bases, and 18 bases had no gene match. Drawing the rest from reference TRBV28 and TRBJ2-7, the complete variable domain is DVKVTQSSRYLVKRTGEKVFLECVQDMDHENMFWYRQDPGLGLRLIYFSYDVKMKEKGDIPEGYSVSREKKERFSLILESASTNQTSMYLCASSSQGGSGTSREQYFGPGTRLTVT.

This clone appeared a few times. The chain employs TRBV6-1 and TRBJ2-3; a possible D gene is TRBD2 (5 bases). The CDR3 runs 15 residues. CDR1 is MNHNS, CDR2 SASEGT, per germline. Trimming pared 1 base from V and 4 bases from J, leaving 12 bases between. DNA of the CDR3: TGTGCCAGCAGTGAAGTGGGTGGGAGTGCAGATACGCAGTATTTT. Encoded protein: CASSEVGGSADTQYF.

The V call is TRBV5-1, the J call TRBJ1-2; 12 bases are a match to TRBD1. With V trimmed by 4 bases and J by 4 bases, 8 bases remained unmatched. CDR3 length: 16 residues. CDR1 and CDR2 from the germline V gene are SGHRS and YFSETQ. The CDR3 loop is CASSLEGQGASYGYTF. The CDR3, as DNA: TGCGCCAGCAGCCTAGAGGGACAGGGGGCTTCCTATGGCTACACCTTC.

This clone showed up just once. One end of the junction is discordant with germline, which a read error may explain. V gene TRBV7-9 combines with J gene TRBJ1-2; D may be TRBD1 (6 bases). The CDR3 runs to 16 residues. Germline lookup yields CDR1 SEHNR and CDR2 FQNEAQ (reference sequence). DNA for the CDR3: TGTGCCAGCACCTTAAGGGGGGCAGGAGAGAACTATGGCTACACCTTC. Protein: CASTLRGAGENYGYTF.